This entry concerns a single T cell receptor beta chain. The naive gate required viable CD3+CD4+ or CD3+CD8+ cells with CCR7+CD45RA+CD45RO-CD95-CD27+CD28+ phenotype. Peripheral blood was collected from the related graft donor on the marrow donation day. The data were obtained in a study of T cells after posttransplantation cyclophosphamide. The repertoire was sequenced with immunoSEQ multiplex PCR; TCRdb's copy has only in-frame clones and lacks some. The sample has roughly 30,000 clones, around 90% seen once. The J segment lost 4 bases and the V segment lost 5 bases, leaving 10 bases of the junction unmatched. This CDR3 is 15 amino acids long. Germline lookup yields CDR1 MDHEN and CDR2 SYDVKM.

Sequenced sample: naive CD4+ T cells sorted from blood. This chain links TRBV28 with TRBJ1-1; 7 bases line up with TRBD1. This sequence originates from a man aged 25 to 40 in good health and a related stem cell transplant donor. The DNA for the CDR3 is TGTGCCAGCAGTACAAGACAGGGCGGCGGCACTGAAGCTTTCTTT. The encoded protein is CASSTRQGGGTEAFF.